This TCR beta chain was recorded in a study of T cell responses to AZD1222 COVID-19 vaccine. Findings and caveats of the study: Variant regions that are unmutated are reportedly the target of nearly half of spike-specific TCRs. CD4 TCRs linked to vaccination spanned spike, dominating at 160-218 and 743-854.

With regard to this clone: Antigen specificity is unknown.

Produced via immunoSEQ multiplex PCR; TCRdb's table is partial and in-frame only. Among under 150,000 clones, about 91% were seen once, and the ten largest hold approximately 3.8%. CDR1 SNHLY and CDR2 FYNNEI come from the germline V gene. There are 16 residues in the CDR3. V dropped 2 bases and J dropped 6 bases, with 16 bases sitting between them. The sequence derives from an adult who received the AZD1222 COVID-19 vaccine. The chain joins TRBV2 to TRBJ2-2, with a tentative D call TRBD2 (7 bases). Sequenced here: peripheral blood, sampled 28 days after the second AZD1222 dose. The chain's CDR3 is CASSERGALRAGELFF. The CDR3 DNA reads as TGTGCCAGCAGTGAACGGGGGGCGCTGAGGGCCGGGGAGCTGTTTTTT.